This T cell receptor beta chain comes out of a study of neoadjuvant nivolumab and ipilimumab in lung cancer. Unmatched junction bases numbered 11, after V lost 3 bases and J lost 6 bases. This CDR3 contains 16 residues. Germline CDR1 KGHSH, CDR2 LQKENI. Details on this clone: The antigen remains unidentified.

Whole-study findings and limits: A small number of samples were TCR sequenced. Only a single major-pathologic-response sample was available for clonality analysis. Only two of four nivolumab-treated tumors gained richness and clonality by surgery.

TCRdb's copy holds only in-frame clones and misses some; the assay was immunoSEQ multiplex PCR. The sample has 30,000 to 35,000 clones, just over 90% seen once; the top ten hold about 5.3%. This chain uses TRBV18 with TRBJ2-1; 7 nucleotides match TRBD2. This specimen was peripheral blood, taken after neoadjuvant nivolumab, alone or with ipilimumab, at or shortly before surgery. The TCR originated in an adult with non-small cell lung cancer. This CDR3 is CASSPSGTSGVNEQFF. In nucleotides, the CDR3 is TGTGCCAGCTCACCGAGCGGGACGTCCGGCGTCAATGAGCAGTTCTTC.